Below, 24 T cell receptor beta chains from the same sample are listed, as sequenced in a study of blood T cell repertoires in COVID-19. The protocol was immunoSEQ multiplex PCR, while the TCRdb copy is restricted to in-frame clones and leaves out a portion. The sample carries roughly 150,000 clones, approximately 88% recorded once. Sequenced material: peripheral blood. These receptors all stem from a woman older than 75 with active or convalescent COVID-19.

V usage is TRBV7-2 and J usage is TRBJ2-5; D might be TRBD2 (7 bases). CDR3 size: 16 residues. Germline CDR1 and CDR2: SGHTA and FQGNSA. V lost 1 base, J lost 5 bases, and 17 bases lay in between. This CDR3 is CASSLDGAGALETQYF. The CDR3 coding sequence is TGTGCCAGCAGCTTAGATGGCGCGGGGGCCTTGGAGACCCAGTACTTC.

The chain couples TRBV4-2 to TRBJ2-5; no firm D call. This CDR3 comprises 12 residues. Germline CDR1 and CDR2: LGHNA and YNFKEQ. With 4 bases removed from V and 5 bases from J, the gap between germline ends came to 8 bases. The CDR3: CASSLDFETQYF. The CDR3 nucleotides read TGTGCCAGCAGCCTAGACTTTGAGACCCAGTACTTC.

About this clone: At one end, the junction sequence differs from germline, possibly due to a read error. The V gene is TRBV20-1, the J gene TRBJ1-1, with 7 bases that match TRBD1. CDR1 is DFQATT and CDR2 is SNEGSKA in the germline V gene (reference sequence). The CDR3 is 11 amino acids. The CDR3 nucleotides read TGCAGTGCCCCGGGACAGCTCCTCCAGAACTTT. As protein: CSAPGQLLQNF.

The chain links TRBV6-6 to TRBJ1-1, with 8 bases aligning to TRBD1. Germline values: CDR1 MNHNY, CDR2 SVGAGI (reference sequence). This CDR3 spans 15 amino acids. V dropped 5 bases and J dropped 10; count of bases not matched to a gene: 15. As DNA, the CDR3 is TGTGCCAGCAGTATCTCGGACAGGGAAGGGGAAGGAGCTTTCTTT. Amino acid sequence: CASSISDREGEGAFF.

This sequence joins TRBV10-3 and TRBJ1-2; unclear D gene. This CDR3 is 15 amino acids long. V gave up 6 bases and J gave up 7 bases, with 21 bases separating them. Germline V lookup: CDR1 ENHRY, CDR2 SYGVKD. The CDR3 bases are TGTGCCATCAGAGGGCAGTTGGAGGGAAGGAGTGGCTACACCTTC. As protein: CAIRGQLEGRSGYTF.

The chain combines TRBV7-2 with TRBJ1-5; D call uncertain. The CDR3 covers 12 residues. V dropped 2 bases and J dropped 7 bases, with 6 bases sitting between them. Germline V gene sequence: CDR1 SGHTA, CDR2 FQGNSA. CDR3: CASSLTAQPQHF. CDR3 nucleotides: TGTGCCAGCAGCTTAACCGCGCAGCCCCAGCATTTT.

The gene calls are TRBV10-3 and TRBJ1-3; 8 nucleotides line up with TRBD1. This CDR3 region has 15 residues. Trimming removed 6 bases from V and 4 bases from J; junction bases left unmatched: 8. CDR1 and CDR2 from the germline V gene are ENHRY and SYGVKD. The CDR3 DNA reads TGTGCCATCAGCGAGCCCAGGGGGCGAGGAAACACCATATATTTT. Its protein is CAISEPRGRGNTIYF.

The rearrangement links TRBV24-1 to TRBJ2-3, with D tentatively TRBD2 (7 bases). CDR3 length: 13 amino acids. With 9 bases removed from V and 0 bases from J, the gap between germline ends came to 9 bases. Germline V gene lookup returns CDR1 KGHDR and CDR2 SFDVKD. For the CDR3, the DNA is TGTGCCACCGCGGGGGCTAGCACAGATACGCAGTATTTT. It translates to CATAGASTDTQYF.

The genes are TRBV6-2 or TRBV6-3 and TRBJ1-2; D remains unclear. CDR1 is MNHEY and CDR2 is SVGEGT in the germline V gene. The CDR3 is 15 amino acids. V lost 2 bases, J lost 0 bases, and 10 bases lay in between. The DNA for the CDR3 is TGTGCCAGCAGTTACCAGGCCCAAGCTAACTATGGCTACACCTTC. It is translated as CASSYQAQANYGYTF.

This sequence joins TRBV5-6 and TRBJ1-1; D is perhaps TRBD1 (5 bases). The V and J ends lost 2 bases and 3 bases respectively, with 14 bases between them. Germline V lookup: CDR1 SGHDT, CDR2 YYEEEE. This CDR3 region has 15 residues. The CDR3 loop is CASSLRGFSDTEAFF. CDR3 DNA sequence: TGTGCCAGCAGCTTAAGGGGATTTTCGGACACTGAAGCTTTCTTT.

This clone was found once. The genes are TRBV4-1 and TRBJ2-5; D remains unclear. CDR3 size: 12 residues. CDR1 is MGHRA, CDR2 YSYEKL, per germline. V was trimmed by 0 bases and J by 5 bases, leaving 4 bases between them. CDR3 bases: TGCGCCAGCAGCCAAGATTCGGAGACCCAGTACTTC. This codes for CASSQDSETQYF.

The J gene is TRBJ1-2, the V gene TRBV18; the D is unclear. Germline CDR1 KGHSH, CDR2 LQKENI. The CDR3 extends over 13 amino acids. Trimming took 5 bases from V and 8 from J, leaving 15 bases between them. CDR3 residues: CASSEEIKQGYTF. The CDR3 DNA reads TGTGCCAGCTCAGAGGAAATAAAGCAGGGCTACACCTTC.

V and J are TRBV9 and TRBJ2-1; D not certain. Germline V gene sequence: CDR1 SGDLS, CDR2 YYNGEE. The CDR3 covers 14 residues. Trimming cost V 3 bases and J 3 bases, with 10 bases left between them. The CDR3 DNA reads as TGTGCCAGCAGCGAAGTGGGCAGCTACAATGAGCAGTTCTTC. Protein: CASSEVGSYNEQFF.

The chain recombines TRBV28 with TRBJ1-4; 7 positions match TRBD1. The CDR3 has 14 amino acids. From germline, CDR1 is MDHEN and CDR2 SYDVKM. J was trimmed by 7 bases and V by 2 bases; bases with no gene match: 4. The DNA for the CDR3 is TGTGCCAGCAGTTTAGGACAGGCTCCTGAAAAACTGTTTTTT. Its protein product is CASSLGQAPEKLFF.

This clone came up once. This chain links TRBV15 with TRBJ1-3, with 8 positions matching TRBD1. This CDR3 comprises 19 residues. CDR1 and CDR2 from the germline V gene are LNHNV and YYDKDF (reference sequence). Trimming removed 0 bases from V and 10 bases from J; junction bases left unmatched: 20. The CDR3: CATSRDDPGTANYRGTIYF. CDR3 bases: TGTGCCACCAGCAGAGATGACCCCGGGACAGCTAACTACAGGGGGACCATATATTTT. The full variable domain, in which reference TRBV15 and TRBJ1-3 provide the parts outside the CDR3, is DAMVIQNPRYQVTQFGKPVTLSCSQTLNHNVMYWYQQKSSQAPKLLFHYYDKDFNNEADTPDNFQSRRPNTSFCFLDIRSPGLGDTAMYLCATSRDDPGTANYRGTIYFGEGSWLTVV.

The chain couples TRBV18 to TRBJ2-5; D may be TRBD1 (5 bases). The length of the CDR3 is 13 residues. The germline CDR1 and CDR2 sequences are KGHSH and LQKENI. The V gene lost 4 bases and the J gene lost 5 bases, with 11 bases spanning the gap. CDR3: CASSQGVGETQYF. Here the CDR3 DNA reads TGTGCCAGCTCACAAGGGGTCGGGGAGACCCAGTACTTC. The full variable domain, rest sourced from reference TRBV18 and TRBJ2-5, is NAGVMQNPRHLVRRRGQEARLRCSPMKGHSHVYWYRQLPEEGLKFMVYLQKENIIDESGMPKERFSAEFPKEGPSILRIQQVVRGDSAAYFCASSQGVGETQYFGPGTRLLVL.

V is TRBV5-1 and J is TRBJ1-2; 8 bases are a match to TRBD1. The CDR3 spans 15 residues. Looked up from germline, CDR1 is SGHRS and CDR2 is YFSETQ. V gave up 0 bases and J gave up 8 bases; unmatched junction bases: 9. CDR3 region: CASSLGEQGAGGYTF. DNA for the CDR3: TGCGCCAGCAGCTTGGGAGAGCAGGGGGCGGGCGGCTACACCTTC.

The V call is TRBV19, the J call TRBJ1-4; 7 positions agree with TRBD1. The CDR3 extends over 18 amino acids. Trimming cost V 3 bases and J 7 bases; bases outside gene matches: 17. Germline CDR1 reads LNHDA; CDR2 reads SQIVND (reference sequence). CDR3 nucleotides: TGTGCCAGTAGTATGATCGGGACAGCACCGGGTTTGAGTGAAAAACTGTTTTTT. It specifies CASSMIGTAPGLSEKLFF.

The genes are TRBV7-9 and TRBJ1-6, with D unclear. The V gene's germline CDR1 is SEHNR and CDR2 FQNEAQ (reference sequence). This CDR3 is built from 13 residues. The ends were cut back, 4 bases at V and 7 bases at J, with 8 bases in the middle. CDR3 sequence: CASSSDGNSPLHF. CDR3 DNA: TGTGCCAGCAGCTCCGACGGGAATTCACCCCTCCACTTT.

This clone was counted once. J is TRBJ2-1 and V is TRBV7-2, with TRBD1 as a possible D gene (5 bases). V was pared by 1 base and J by 5 bases, with 12 bases between. The CDR3 consists of 15 residues. Germline lookup yields CDR1 SGHTA and CDR2 FQGNSA. The CDR3 sequence: CASSLVQGGHNEQFF. The CDR3 DNA reads TGTGCCAGCAGCTTAGTGCAGGGTGGGCACAATGAGCAGTTCTTC.

The gene calls are TRBV6-5 and TRBJ2-7; D unresolved. CDR1 is MNHEY, CDR2 SVGAGI, per germline. The V gene lost 0 bases and the J gene lost 2 bases, with 11 bases spanning the gap. The CDR3 loop spans 15 amino acids. In DNA, the CDR3 is TGTGCCAGCAGTTACTCGAGGTCCGGAACCTACGAGCAGTACTTC. Residues: CASSYSRSGTYEQYF.

The chain recombines TRBV2 with TRBJ2-5; a possible D gene is TRBD1 (5 bases). V was shortened by 4 bases and J by 4 bases, with 10 bases between the two germline ends. This CDR3 has 13 residues. Germline V gene lookup returns CDR1 SNHLY and CDR2 FYNNEI. The CDR3 region is CASSVSGLETQYF. CDR3 in DNA: TGTGCCAGCAGTGTATCAGGGTTAGAGACCCAGTACTTC.

The V gene is TRBV18, the J gene TRBJ2-7; TRBD1 matches at 7 bases. The V and J ends lost 6 bases and 0 bases, in that order; junction bases with no gene match: 8. Germline loops: CDR1 KGHSH, CDR2 LQKENI. CDR3 length: 15 residues. CDR3 loop: CASSPGAGGSYEQYF. CDR3 DNA: TGTGCCAGCTCCCCAGGGGCAGGGGGCTCCTACGAGCAGTACTTC.

The chain recombines TRBV6-5 with TRBJ1-5, with a weak D call TRBD1 (5 bases). This CDR3 has 13 amino acids. Deletions cut 6 bases from V and 0 bases from J, with 6 bases between. The V gene's germline CDR1 is MNHEY and CDR2 SVGAGI. CDR3 amino acids: CASRDNSNQPQHF. CDR3 in DNA: TGTGCCAGCAGGGACAATAGCAATCAGCCCCAGCATTTT.